This TCR beta chain was identified during a study of cytomegalovirus exposure and HLA in healthy donors. Points on this clone: Its antigen remains unidentified.

The CDR3 has 17 amino acids. CDR1 is SQVTM and CDR2 is ANQGSEA in the germline V gene. V was cut by 4 bases and J by 0 bases, with 16 bases left in between. PCR used 60 Vbeta primers and 13 Jbeta primers. TCRdb keeps only in-frame clones here, not all; method: immunoSEQ multiplex PCR. The sample carries fewer than 200,000 clones, roughly 85% recorded once. Study-level results: In an earlier analysis, productive rearrangement rates for most beta V segments clustered near 87% or 30%. A likely sequencing artifact accounted for one observed cluster of highly shared sequence variants. Some V segments, TRBV6-2 and TRBV6-3 among them, were indistinguishable and were therefore excluded.

The specimen was PBMCs. The V call is TRBV29-1, the J call TRBJ2-6; D is unresolved. The sequence came from a young man in good health and CMV-seronegative. The CDR3 sequence: CSVVSETISSGANVLTF. In DNA, the CDR3 is TGCAGCGTTGTATCGGAGACCATCAGCTCTGGGGCCAACGTCCTGACTTTC.